Below, 20 T cell receptor beta chains from the same sample are listed, as sequenced in a study of regulatory T cells in long-lasting Graves disease. HTBI primers from iRepertoire and Arm-PCR of CDR3 regions yielded the TCR beta libraries. TCRdb reprocessed the multiplex PCR reads with MiXCR, giving one entry per CDR3 protein. The sample includes roughly 400,000 distinct CDR3 sequences, roughly 23% of them seen just once. Time point specified: persistent/refractory GD, antithyroid drugs over 5 years with positive TRAb. After RNA was extracted from PBMCs, the TCR library was made from it. Sequences were derived from peripheral blood mononuclear cells (PBMCs), sampled when the disease was refractory, from a patient treated with antithyroid drugs. These receptors all stem from a female donor with Graves disease.

This clonotype was detected many times. The chain couples TRBV5-1 to TRBJ2-2, with TRBD1 matching over 7 bases. The J segment lost 0 bases and the V segment lost 4 bases, leaving 6 bases of the junction unmatched. Germline CDR1 SGHRS, CDR2 YFSETQ. The length of the CDR3 is 16 residues. CDR3 bases: TGCGCCAGCAGCACACAGGGGCCCGCGAACACCGGGGAGCTGTTTTTT. This sequence encodes CASSTQGPANTGELFF.

The chain carries TRBV4-1 and TRBJ2-2; D is unclear. With 1 base removed from V and 6 bases from J, the gap between germline ends came to 15 bases. This CDR3 is 16 amino acids long. Germline V gives CDR1 MGHRA, CDR2 YSYEKL. The CDR3 spells CASSQGAVGFAGELFF. The CDR3 coding sequence is TGCGCCAGCAGCCAAGGTGCGGTGGGTTTCGCCGGGGAGCTGTTTTTT.

The gene calls are TRBV19 and TRBJ1-2; a possible D gene is TRBD1 (6 bases). Germline CDR1 LNHDA, CDR2 SQIVND (reference sequence). This CDR3 region has 14 residues. The ends were cut back, 4 bases at V and 5 bases at J, with 14 bases in the middle. CDR3 loop: CASSNYGQSYGYTF. The CDR3 nucleotides read TGTGCCAGTAGTAATTACGGACAGTCATATGGCTACACCTTC.

The V and J genes are TRBV6-1 and TRBJ1-3; D not resolved. Germline CDR1 and CDR2: MNHNS and SASEGT. V shed 7 bases and J shed 0 bases, with 7 bases lying between them. The CDR3 runs to 13 residues. This CDR3 reads CASTEDSGNTIYF. CDR3 in DNA: TGTGCCAGCACAGAGGACTCTGGAAACACCATATATTTT.

This clonotype was seen at least ten times. This chain uses TRBV6-5 with TRBJ2-7, with D possibly TRBD2 on 6 matching bases. Germline V gene lookup returns CDR1 MNHEY and CDR2 SVGAGI. V shed 2 bases and J shed 7 bases, with 12 bases lying between them. The CDR3 is made up of 13 amino acids. As DNA, the CDR3 is TGTGCCAGCAGTTACCTCCGGGACTTTGAGCAGTACTTC. It translates to CASSYLRDFEQYF.

This clonotype was counted many times. The J gene is TRBJ2-7, the V gene TRBV6-5; TRBD2 agrees at 9 bases. This CDR3 contains 13 residues. Germline values: CDR1 MNHEY, CDR2 SVGAGI. V gave up 2 bases and J gave up 4 bases; unmatched junction bases: 0. CDR3 residues: CASSYAGGYEQYF. The DNA of the CDR3 is TGTGCCAGCAGTTACGCGGGGGGGTACGAGCAGTACTTC.

The chain uses TRBV12-3 or TRBV12-4 and TRBJ1-4, with 11 bases identical to TRBD1. Trimming took 8 bases from V and 6 from J; bases not matched to a gene: 8. This CDR3 has 15 amino acids. The CDR3 sequence: CASGWTGGQDEKLFF. The CDR3 bases are TGTGCCAGCGGATGGACAGGGGGCCAAGATGAAAAACTGTTTTTT.

This rearrangement joins TRBV11-2 to TRBJ1-1; 8 nucleotides line up with TRBD1. Germline V gene sequence: CDR1 SGHAT, CDR2 FQNNGV. V lost 5 bases and J lost 1; bases outside the gene matches: 6. This CDR3 contains 15 residues. Written as DNA, the CDR3 is TGTGCCAGCAGCCCAACCGGGACAGGGAACACTGAAGCTTTCTTT. This encodes CASSPTGTGNTEAFF.

The gene calls are TRBV7-9 and TRBJ2-1, with no clear D. CDR3 length: 15 amino acids. Germline V gives CDR1 SEHNR, CDR2 FQNEAQ (reference sequence). V was cut by 1 base and J by 2 bases, with 9 bases left in between. The CDR3 nucleotides read TGTGCCAGCAGCTTAGAATTTGGGACCTACAATGAGCAGTTCTTC. Protein sequence: CASSLEFGTYNEQFF.

This clonotype was counted at least ten times. V gene TRBV28 combines with J gene TRBJ2-5; 7 nucleotides match TRBD1. V was pared by 7 bases and J by 3 bases, with 23 bases of the junction left unmatched. The length of the CDR3 is 19 residues. The germline CDR1 and CDR2 sequences are MDHEN and SYDVKM. This CDR3 is CASTNPATGTRILEETQYF. CDR3 bases: TGTGCCAGCACCAACCCCGCGACAGGGACGAGGATTTTGGAAGAGACCCAGTACTTC.

The chain is built from TRBV29-1 and TRBJ1-2; D is ambiguous. The CDR3 length is 12 residues. Trimming removed 4 bases from V and 6 bases from J, with 12 bases in between. The V gene's germline CDR1 is SQVTM and CDR2 ANQGSEA. In nucleotides, the CDR3 is TGCAGCGTTGTATCACCCAGAGATGGCTACACCTTC. The encoded protein is CSVVSPRDGYTF.

The rearrangement joins TRBV7-9 to TRBJ2-7, with a weak D call TRBD1 (5 bases). CDR3 length: 12 amino acids. Germline V gene sequence: CDR1 SEHNR, CDR2 FQNEAQ (reference sequence). Trimming cost V 5 bases and J 7 bases, with 12 bases left between them. The CDR3 coding sequence is TGTGCCAGCAGCCCCAGGGCGGATGAGCAGTACTTC. As protein: CASSPRADEQYF.

A few counts support this clonotype. The J gene is TRBJ2-7, the V gene TRBV5-1; D is uncertain. The V gene lost 3 bases and the J gene lost 7 bases, with 14 bases spanning the gap. Germline V gene lookup returns CDR1 SGHRS and CDR2 YFSETQ. CDR3 length: 13 residues. CDR3 sequence reads: CASSSGLLEEQYF. CDR3 coding DNA: TGCGCCAGCAGCTCCGGGCTATTGGAAGAGCAGTACTTC.

The chain combines TRBV6-9 with TRBJ2-2; 9 nucleotides agree with TRBD2. The CDR3 totals 16 residues. V lost 3 bases, J lost 4 bases, and 6 bases stayed unmatched. Germline CDR1 reads MNHGY; CDR2 reads SVAAGI. CDR3 in amino acids: CASSYSGLASTGELFF. In DNA, the CDR3 is TGTGCCAGCAGTTACTCTGGACTAGCGAGCACCGGGGAGCTGTTTTTT.

This clonotype came up many times. The J gene is TRBJ2-5, the V gene TRBV10-3, with 9 bases fitting TRBD2. CDR1 is ENHRY and CDR2 is SYGVKD in the germline V gene. V trimming: 0 bases; J trimming: 4 bases; junction bases outside the gene matches: 0. This CDR3 spans 14 amino acids. CDR3 nucleotide sequence: TGTGCCATCAGTGAGTCGACTAGCGGAGAGACCCAGTACTTC. Translated: CAISESTSGETQYF.

V and J are TRBV19 and TRBJ2-7; D may be TRBD2 (6 bases). The CDR3 spans 14 residues. Deletions cut 5 bases from V and 4 bases from J, with 15 bases between. The germline V gene has CDR1 LNHDA and CDR2 SQIVND (reference sequence). CDR3 amino acids: CASSPRGVKYEQYF. The CDR3 coding sequence is TGTGCCAGTAGTCCGCGCGGGGTGAAGTACGAGCAGTACTTC. Using reference TRBV19 and TRBJ2-7 for the parts outside the CDR3, the full variable domain is DGGITQSPKYLFRKEGQNVTLSCEQNLNHDAMYWYRQDPGQGLRLIYYSQIVNDFQKGDIAEGYSVSREKKESFPLTVTSAQKNPTAFYLCASSPRGVKYEQYFGPGTRLTVT.

V and J are TRBV5-4 and TRBJ2-5; 12 nucleotides agree with TRBD2. The CDR3 is 16 residues long. J lost 2 bases, V lost 4 bases, and 6 bases had no gene match. CDR1 is SGHNT, CDR2 YYREEE, per germline (reference sequence). CDR3 nucleotides: TGTGCCAGCAGCGGCGGACTAGCGGGGAGTCAAGAGACCCAGTACTTC. This codes for CASSGGLAGSQETQYF.

This clonotype was picked up many times. The rearrangement joins TRBV3-1 to TRBJ1-1; 7 bases are shared with TRBD1. Trimming removed 4 bases from V and 4 bases from J; junction bases left unmatched: 6. CDR1 and CDR2 from the germline V gene are LGHDT and YNNKEL (reference sequence). The CDR3 is 14 amino acids. In DNA, the CDR3 is TGTGCCAGCAGCCGAGACAGGGTTGTCACTGAAGCTTTCTTT. This encodes CASSRDRVVTEAFF.

This clonotype was detected a few times. The J gene is TRBJ1-1, the V gene TRBV6-1; D call uncertain. The CDR3 sequence is 15 residues long. The V and J ends lost 10 bases and 4 bases respectively, with 22 bases between them. Germline lookup yields CDR1 MNHNS and CDR2 SASEGT. The CDR3 loop is CAIKNPFIASTEAFF. CDR3 in DNA: TGTGCCATCAAAAACCCCTTTATAGCGAGCACTGAAGCTTTCTTT.

There are many counts of this clonotype. The chain couples TRBV28 to TRBJ2-7, with 8 bases aligning to TRBD2. This CDR3 region has 16 residues. V shed 5 bases, J shed 2 bases, and the junction held 11 bases outside the gene matches. Germline values: CDR1 MDHEN, CDR2 SYDVKM. In DNA, the CDR3 is TGTGCCAGCAGTCCGACTAGCGTTCGACCCGCCTACGAGCAGTACTTC. It specifies CASSPTSVRPAYEQYF.